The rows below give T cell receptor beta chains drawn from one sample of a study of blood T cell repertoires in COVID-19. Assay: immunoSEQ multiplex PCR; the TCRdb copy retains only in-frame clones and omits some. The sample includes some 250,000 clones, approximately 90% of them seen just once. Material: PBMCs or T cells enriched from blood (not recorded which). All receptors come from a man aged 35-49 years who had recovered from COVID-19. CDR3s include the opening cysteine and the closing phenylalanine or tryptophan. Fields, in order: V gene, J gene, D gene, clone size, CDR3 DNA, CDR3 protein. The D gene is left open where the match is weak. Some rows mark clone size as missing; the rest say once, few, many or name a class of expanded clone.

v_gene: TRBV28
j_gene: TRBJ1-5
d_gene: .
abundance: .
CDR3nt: TGTGCCAGCAGTTTTCGCTTGAGGAATCAGCCCCAGCATTTT
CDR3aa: CASSFRLRNQPQHF

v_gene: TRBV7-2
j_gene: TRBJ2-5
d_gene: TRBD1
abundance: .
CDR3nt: TGTGCCAGCAGATGGCAGGGGGACAGTGGAGAGACCCAGTACTTC
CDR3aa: CASRWQGDSGETQYF

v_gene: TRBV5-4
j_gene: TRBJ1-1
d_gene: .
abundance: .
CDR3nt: TGTGCCAGCAGCTGGGCCACTCAGGACAGTAGAGCTTTCTTT
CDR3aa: CASSWATQDSRAFF

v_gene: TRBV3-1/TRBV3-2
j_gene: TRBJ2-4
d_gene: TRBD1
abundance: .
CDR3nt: TGTGCCAGCAGCCGAACTCAGGGGGTAGGGGATTACATTCAGTACTTC
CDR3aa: CASSRTQGVGDYIQYF

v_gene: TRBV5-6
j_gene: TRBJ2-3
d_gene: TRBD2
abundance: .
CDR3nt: TGTGCCAGCATCGACCCAGCGGGAACAGATACGCAGTATTTT
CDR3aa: CASIDPAGTDTQYF

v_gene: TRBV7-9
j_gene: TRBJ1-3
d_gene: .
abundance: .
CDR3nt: TGTGCCAGCCGACGGGACTCTGGAAACACCATATATTTT
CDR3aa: CASRRDSGNTIYF

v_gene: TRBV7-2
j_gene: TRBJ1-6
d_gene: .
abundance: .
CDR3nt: TGTGCCAGCAGCTTGACCACAGGGTCACCCCTCCACTTT
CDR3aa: CASSLTTGSPLHF

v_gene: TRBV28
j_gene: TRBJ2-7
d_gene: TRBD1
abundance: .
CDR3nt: TGTGCCAGCGAAACTGGACAGGCCTACGAGCAGTACTTC
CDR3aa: CASETGQAYEQYF

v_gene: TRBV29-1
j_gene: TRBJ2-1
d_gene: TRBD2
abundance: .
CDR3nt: TGCAGCGTGATGGGGGTTAGCGGGAGAAATGAGCAGTTCTTC
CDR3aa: CSVMGVSGRNEQFF

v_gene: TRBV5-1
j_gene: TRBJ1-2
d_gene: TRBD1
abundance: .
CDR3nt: TGCGCCAGCAGCTTGGTCGGGACAGGACGTAATTCAGGTGGCTACACCTTC
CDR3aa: CASSLVGTGRNSGGYTF

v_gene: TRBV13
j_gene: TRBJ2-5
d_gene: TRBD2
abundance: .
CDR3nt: TGTGCCAGCAGCTTGAGGGCGGGAGGAGAGACCCAGTACTTC
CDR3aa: CASSLRAGGETQYF

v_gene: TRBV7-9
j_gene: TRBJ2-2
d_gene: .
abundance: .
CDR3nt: TGTGCCAGCAGCCGCGTAGCATCGAACACCGGGGAGCTGTTTTTT
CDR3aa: CASSRVASNTGELFF

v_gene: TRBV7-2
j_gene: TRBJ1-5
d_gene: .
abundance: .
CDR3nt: TGTGCCAGCAGCTTAAGCGGTCAGGGACAATCACCCCAGCATTTT
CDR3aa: CASSLSGQGQSPQHF

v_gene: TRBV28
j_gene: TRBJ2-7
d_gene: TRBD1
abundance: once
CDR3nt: TGTGCCAGCAGTCCCCAAGGGGGCGCCTCCTACGAGCAGTACTTC
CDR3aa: CASSPQGGASYEQYF

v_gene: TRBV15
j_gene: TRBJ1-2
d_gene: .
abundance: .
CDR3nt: TGTGCCACCAGCTCCTACCCTTCTATAGCTAACTATGGCTACACCTTC
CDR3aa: CATSSYPSIANYGYTF

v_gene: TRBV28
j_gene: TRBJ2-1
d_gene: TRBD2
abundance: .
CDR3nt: TGTGCCAGCAGTTCACCCCGCTACCCCGGACTAGCGGGAGCGAAGTGGTTCTTC
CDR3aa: CASSSPRYPGLAGAKWFF

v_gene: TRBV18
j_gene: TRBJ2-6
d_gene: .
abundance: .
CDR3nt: TGTGCCAGCTCAACAGGGTTGATCATGCGGTCTGGGGCCAACGTCCTGACTTTC
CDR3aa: CASSTGLIMRSGANVLTF

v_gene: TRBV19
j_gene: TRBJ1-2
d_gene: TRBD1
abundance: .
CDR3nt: TGTGCCAGTAGTAAGTCAGGGGGAAGTCACTATGGCTACACCTTC
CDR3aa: CASSKSGGSHYGYTF

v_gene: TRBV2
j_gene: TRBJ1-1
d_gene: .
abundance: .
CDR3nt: TGTGCCAGCACTAAGGAGAACATGAACACTGAAGCTTTCTTT
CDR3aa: CASTKENMNTEAFF

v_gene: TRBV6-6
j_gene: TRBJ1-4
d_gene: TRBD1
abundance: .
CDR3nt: TGTGCCAGCAGTTACGGTCGTAGGACAGGGGAAGAAAAACTGTTTTTT
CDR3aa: CASSYGRRTGEEKLFF

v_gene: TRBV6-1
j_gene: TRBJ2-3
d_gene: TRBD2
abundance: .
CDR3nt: TGTGCCAGCAGTGAAGAGCCTAGCGGTGCAGATACGCAGTATTTT
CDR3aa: CASSEEPSGADTQYF

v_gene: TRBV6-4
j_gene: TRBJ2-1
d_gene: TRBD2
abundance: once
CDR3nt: TGTGCCAGCAGTCCGCTAGCGGCGAGCTCCTACAATGAGCAGTTCTTC
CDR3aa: CASSPLAASSYNEQFF

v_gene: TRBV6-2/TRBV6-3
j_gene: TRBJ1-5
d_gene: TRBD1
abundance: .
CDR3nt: TGTGCCAGCAGTAGAGGGGACAGGGGATATCAGCCCCAGCATTTT
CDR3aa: CASSRGDRGYQPQHF

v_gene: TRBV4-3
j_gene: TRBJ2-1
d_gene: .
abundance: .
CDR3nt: TGCGCCAGCAGCCCCTCTAGCATCCCCAACAATGAGCAGTTCTTC
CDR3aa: CASSPSSIPNNEQFF

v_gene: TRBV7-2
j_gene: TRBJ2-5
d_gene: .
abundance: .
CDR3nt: TGTGCCAGCAGCCGGGGGATTGTGGAGACCCAGTACTTC
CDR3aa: CASSRGIVETQYF

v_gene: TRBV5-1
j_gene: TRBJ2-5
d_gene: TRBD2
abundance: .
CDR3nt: TGCGCCAGCAGCTTGGTGACTAGCAGACAAGAGACCCAGTACTTC
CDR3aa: CASSLVTSRQETQYF

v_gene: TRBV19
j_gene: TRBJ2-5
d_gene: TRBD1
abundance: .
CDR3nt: TGTGCCAGTAGTATAACAGGGGAAGAGACCCAGTACTTC
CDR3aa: CASSITGEETQYF

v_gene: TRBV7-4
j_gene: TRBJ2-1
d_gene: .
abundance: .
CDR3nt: TGTGCCAGCAGCTTAGGTCGAGGTGGCTATGAGCAGTTCTTC
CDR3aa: CASSLGRGGYEQFF

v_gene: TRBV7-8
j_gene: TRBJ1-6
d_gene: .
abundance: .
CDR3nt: TGTGCCAGCAGCTTTCTTAATTCACCCCTCCACTTT
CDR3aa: CASSFLNSPLHF

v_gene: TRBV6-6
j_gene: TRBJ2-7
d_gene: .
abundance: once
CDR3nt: TGTGCCAGCAGCGAGGCGAGAGAGCAGTACTTC
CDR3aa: CASSEAREQYF

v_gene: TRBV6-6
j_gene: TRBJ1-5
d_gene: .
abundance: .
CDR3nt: TGTGCCAGCAGTAGACGACAGCAAGATAGCAATCAGCCCCAGCATTTT
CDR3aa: CASSRRQQDSNQPQHF

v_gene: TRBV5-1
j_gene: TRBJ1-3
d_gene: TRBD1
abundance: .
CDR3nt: TGCGCCAGCAGCTCAGGGGGCGACGGAAACACCATATATTTT
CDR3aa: CASSSGGDGNTIYF

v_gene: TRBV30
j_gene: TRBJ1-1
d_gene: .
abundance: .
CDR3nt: TGTGCCTGGAAGGGACAACTGAACACTGAAGCTTTCTTT
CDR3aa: CAWKGQLNTEAFF

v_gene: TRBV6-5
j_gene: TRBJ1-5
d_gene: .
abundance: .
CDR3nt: TGTGCCAGCAGTCCCGGTTTCGGCAATCAGCCCCAGCATTTT
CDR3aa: CASSPGFGNQPQHF

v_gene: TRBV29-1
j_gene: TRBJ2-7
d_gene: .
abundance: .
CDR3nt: TGCAGCGTGACCCGGAGAGGACGGGACTACGAGCAGTACTTC
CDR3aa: CSVTRRGRDYEQYF

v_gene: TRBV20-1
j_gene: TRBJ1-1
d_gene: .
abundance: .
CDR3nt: TGCAGCCTTCGGGTTTTCACTGAAGCTTTCTTT
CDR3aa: CSLRVFTEAFF

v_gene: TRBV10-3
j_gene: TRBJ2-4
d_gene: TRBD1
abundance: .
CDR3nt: TGTGCCATCAGTGAGGGGTTAGGGACAGGGGGCCCCAAAAACATTCAGTACTTC
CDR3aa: CAISEGLGTGGPKNIQYF

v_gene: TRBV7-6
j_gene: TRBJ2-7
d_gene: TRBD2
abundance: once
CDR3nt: TGTGCCAGCAGCTTAGTAGCGGGAGGGCCTCAATTCGAGCAGTACTTC
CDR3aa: CASSLVAGGPQFEQYF

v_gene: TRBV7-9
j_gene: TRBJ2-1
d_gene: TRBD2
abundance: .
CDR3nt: TGTGCCAGCAGCGCCCCGTTTGCTCTAGCGGGCAACAATGAGCAGTTCTTC
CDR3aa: CASSAPFALAGNNEQFF

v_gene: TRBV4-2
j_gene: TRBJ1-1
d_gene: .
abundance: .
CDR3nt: TGTGCCAGCAGGCCGGCAGGGGAGAACACTGAAGCTTTCTTT
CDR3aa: CASRPAGENTEAFF

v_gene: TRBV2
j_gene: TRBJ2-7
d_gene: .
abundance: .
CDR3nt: TGTGCCAGCATCAGGGAAGTAGGATCCTACGAGCAGTACTTC
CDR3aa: CASIREVGSYEQYF

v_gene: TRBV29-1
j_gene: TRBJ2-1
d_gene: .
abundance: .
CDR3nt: TGCAGCGTCGAGGGCAGGGAGAACCGTGGGGGGTATGAGCAGTTCTTC
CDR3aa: CSVEGRENRGGYEQFF

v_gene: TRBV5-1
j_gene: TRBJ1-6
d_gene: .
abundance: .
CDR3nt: TGCGCCAGCGCAGCCCGAGGGGACACCTATAATTCACCCCTCCACTTT
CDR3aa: CASAARGDTYNSPLHF

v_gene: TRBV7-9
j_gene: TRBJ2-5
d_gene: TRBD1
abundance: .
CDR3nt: TGTGCCAGCAGCTCCCACAGGGGGCAAGGAGAGACCCAGTACTTC
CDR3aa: CASSSHRGQGETQYF

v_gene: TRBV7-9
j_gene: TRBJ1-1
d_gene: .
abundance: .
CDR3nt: TGTGCCAGCAGCTACCCTTTGGCAGGGGTGGGTCCTGAAGCTTTCTTT
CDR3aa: CASSYPLAGVGPEAFF

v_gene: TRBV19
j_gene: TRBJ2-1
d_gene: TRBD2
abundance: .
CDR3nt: TGTGCCAGTAGTGGGACTAGGTTTATTGAGCAGTTCTTC
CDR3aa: CASSGTRFIEQFF

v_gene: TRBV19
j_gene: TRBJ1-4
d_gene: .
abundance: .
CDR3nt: TGTGCCAGTAGTGTACAGTCTAATGAAAAACTGTTTTTT
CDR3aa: CASSVQSNEKLFF

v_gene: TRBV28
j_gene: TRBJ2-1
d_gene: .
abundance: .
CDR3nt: TGTGCCAGCAGGGACAATGTGGCTCATGAGCAGTTCTTC
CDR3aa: CASRDNVAHEQFF

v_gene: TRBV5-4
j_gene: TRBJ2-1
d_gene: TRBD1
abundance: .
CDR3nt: TGTGCCAGCAGCTTGGAGGACAGGGTTTACAATGAGCAGTTCTTC
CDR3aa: CASSLEDRVYNEQFF